This entry lists 2 T cell receptor beta chains sequenced from one sample in a study of T cells in Graves' hyperthyroidism and ophthalmopathy (dated by TCRdb to between 2018 and 2021). Library generation was performed with multiplex PCR. The reads were generated on an Illumina HiSeq 2000. The TCR beta CDR3 regions were amplified from RNA transcripts. The first round of RT-PCR for the TCR CDR3 was performed with the HTBI primer set and the Qiagen OneStep RT-PCR kit. TCRdb passed the public sequencing reads through fastp at Q25 and MiXCR, retaining productive beta sequences. Each CDR3 protein appears once, grouped with its most common genes and DNA. This sample gives approximately 520,000 distinct CDR3 sequences in total; around 22% of them show up just once. 10% to 12% of the sample lies in the top ten. The sample taken for sequencing was blood. The receptors come from a woman aged 30 to 39 with Graves' ophthalmopathy.

This clonotype was counted many times. This CDR3 is CASSYLKRRSQETQYF. CDR3 in DNA: TGTGCCAGCAGTTACCTTAAGAGGCGGAGTCAAGAGACCCAGTACTTC. The rearrangement links TRBV6-2 or TRBV6-3 to TRBJ2-5; unclear D gene. This CDR3 region has 16 residues. Trimming took off 2 bases at V and 2 bases at J, with 15 bases between the two ends. CDR1 is MNHEY and CDR2 is SVGEGT in the germline V gene.

The sample holds many counts of this clonotype. The CDR3: CASTRWNTGELFF. CDR3 nucleotide sequence: TGTGCCAGCACACGGTGGAACACCGGGGAGCTGTTTTTT. This chain links TRBV5-6 with TRBJ2-2; no definite D call. The germline V gene has CDR1 SGHDT and CDR2 YYEEEE. CDR3 length: 13 residues. Trimming shortened V by 6 bases and J by 1 base, and 7 bases separated the two germline ends.